Each of the 3 T cell receptor beta chains below was sequenced from the same sample in a study of OX40 agonist ivuxolimab in advanced cancers. Here immunoSEQ multiplex PCR was the method, and the copy in TCRdb shows in-frame clones only, minus some. The sample consists of 50,000 to 75,000 clones, approximately 90% of them appearing once. This specimen consisted of CD4+ or CD8+ T cells sorted from blood, obtained in a trial of the OX40 agonist ivuxolimab. Every receptor here comes from an adult with an advanced solid tumor such as melanoma, head and neck, liver or kidney cancer.

The J gene is TRBJ1-1, the V gene TRBV25-1, with D possibly being TRBD1 (6 bases). Between the trimmed V and J ends, which lost 7 bases and 1 base, there was a span of 10 bases. This CDR3 region has 13 residues. Per germline, CDR1 MGHDK and CDR2 SYGVNS. DNA for the CDR3: TGTGCCAGCAAGGGGGTGGGGAACACTGAAGCTTTCTTT. Amino acid sequence: CASKGVGNTEAFF.

The chain carries TRBV27 and TRBJ2-1; D is perhaps TRBD1 or TRBD2 (6 bases each). V lost 3 bases, J lost 7 bases, and 10 bases lay in between. Germline CDR1 is MNHEY and CDR2 is SMNVEV (reference sequence). CDR3 length: 13 amino acids. The CDR3 sequence is CASSFGGFNEQFF. The CDR3 bases are TGTGCCAGCAGTTTCGGGGGCTTTAATGAGCAGTTCTTC.

This chain joins TRBV9 and TRBJ1-3; no definite D call. V lost 0 bases and J 2 bases, leaving 6 bases between the germline ends. In germline, CDR1 is SGDLS, CDR2 YYNGEE. This CDR3 is 14 amino acids long. The CDR3: CASSVDWAGNTIYF. The CDR3 DNA reads as TGTGCCAGCAGCGTAGATTGGGCTGGAAACACCATATATTTT.